A selection of T cell receptor beta chains follows, all from one sample in a study of blood T cell repertoires in COVID-19. Generated by immunoSEQ multiplex PCR, the TCRdb table keeps only in-frame clones and is missing some. The data contain 150,000 or so clones, roughly 85% of them seen just once; the ten biggest clones take up approximately 3%. What was sequenced was peripheral blood. These receptors were obtained from a human donor with acute or convalescent COVID-19. The donor label of this sample is uncertain. Each CDR3 is given with its conserved first and last residue. Fields, in order: V gene, J gene, D gene, clone size, CDR3 protein, CDR3 DNA. A D gene is named only where the DNA matches it firmly. Clone size is stated in some rows and not others, as once, few, many or a class when expanded.

TRBV5-1	TRBJ2-1	TRBD2	-	CASSVMGGDEQFF	TGCGCCAGCAGCGTAATGGGAGGGGATGAGCAGTTCTTC
TRBV7-9	TRBJ1-1	-	once	CASSSLAENTEAFF	TGTGCCAGCAGCTCCCTGGCCGAGAACACTGAAGCTTTCTTT
TRBV15	TRBJ1-5	-	-	CATSRDQQKNQPQHF	TGTGCCACCAGCAGAGATCAACAGAAGAATCAGCCCCAGCATTTT
TRBV7-8	TRBJ2-5	TRBD2	-	CASSLLAGPWGETQYF	TGTGCCAGCAGCTTACTAGCGGGACCATGGGGGGAGACCCAGTACTTC
TRBV21-1	TRBJ1-6	-	once	CASSKALPGKGELYNSPLHF	TGTGCCAGCAGCAAAGCTCTGCCGGGGAAGGGGGAACTCTATAATTCACCCCTCCACTTT
TRBV9	TRBJ1-1	-	-	CASSGAPGTEAFF	TGTGCCAGCAGCGGAGCCCCCGGGACTGAAGCTTTCTTT
TRBV5-6	TRBJ2-2	-	-	CASSFGLSNTGELFF	TGTGCCAGCAGCTTTGGGCTTTCGAACACCGGGGAGCTGTTTTTT
TRBV6-5	TRBJ1-5	-	-	CASSLRQVGQPQHF	TGTGCCAGCAGTCTTAGACAGGTCGGGCAGCCCCAGCATTTT
TRBV28	TRBJ1-6	-	-	CASSPTRGGGVRF	TGTGCCAGCAGCCCCACCCGAGGGGGGGGAGTCCGCTTT
TRBV18	TRBJ1-2	-	-	CASSPLSSAAGQIVYGYTF	TGTGCCAGCTCACCCCTCTCATCTGCGGCAGGGCAAATAGTCTATGGCTACACCTTC
TRBV5-1	TRBJ1-2	TRBD1	-	CASSIGQGGTQLAF	TGCGCCAGCAGCATAGGACAGGGCGGTACTCAGTTGGCCTTC
TRBV5-4	TRBJ2-7	TRBD1	-	CASSSAQGAGEQYF	TGTGCCAGCAGCTCGGCACAGGGGGCCGGGGAGCAGTACTTC
TRBV6-5	TRBJ1-1	-	few	CASTLMGGTEAFF	TGTGCCAGCACCCTAATGGGGGGCACTGAAGCTTTCTTT